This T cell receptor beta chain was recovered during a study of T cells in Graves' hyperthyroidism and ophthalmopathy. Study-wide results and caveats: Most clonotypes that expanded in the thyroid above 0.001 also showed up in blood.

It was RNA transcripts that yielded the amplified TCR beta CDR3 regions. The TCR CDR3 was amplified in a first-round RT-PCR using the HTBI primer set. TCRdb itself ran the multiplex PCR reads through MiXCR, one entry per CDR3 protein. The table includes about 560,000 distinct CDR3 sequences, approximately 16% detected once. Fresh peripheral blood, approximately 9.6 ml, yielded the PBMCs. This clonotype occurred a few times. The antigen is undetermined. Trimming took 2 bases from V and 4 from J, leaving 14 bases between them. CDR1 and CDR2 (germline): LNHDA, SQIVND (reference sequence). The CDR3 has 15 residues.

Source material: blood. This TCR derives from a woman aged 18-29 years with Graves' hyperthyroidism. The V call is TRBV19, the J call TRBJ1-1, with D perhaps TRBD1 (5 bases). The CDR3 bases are TGTGCCAGTAGTATACTCTCAGGGTCGAGCACTGAAGCTTTCTTT. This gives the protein CASSILSGSSTEAFF.